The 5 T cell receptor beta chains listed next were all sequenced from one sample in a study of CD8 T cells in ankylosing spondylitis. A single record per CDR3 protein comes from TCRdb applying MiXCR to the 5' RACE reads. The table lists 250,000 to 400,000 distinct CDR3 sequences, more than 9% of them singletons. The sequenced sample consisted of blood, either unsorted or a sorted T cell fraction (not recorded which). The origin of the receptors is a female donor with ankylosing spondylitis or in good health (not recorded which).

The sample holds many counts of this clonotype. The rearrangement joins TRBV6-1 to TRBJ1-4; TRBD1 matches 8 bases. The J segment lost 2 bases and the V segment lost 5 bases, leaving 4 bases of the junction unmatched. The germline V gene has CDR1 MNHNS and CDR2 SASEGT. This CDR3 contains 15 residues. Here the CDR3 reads CASSTNRGTNEKLFF. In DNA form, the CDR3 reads TGTGCCAGCAGTACCAACAGGGGGACTAATGAAAAACTGTTTTTT.

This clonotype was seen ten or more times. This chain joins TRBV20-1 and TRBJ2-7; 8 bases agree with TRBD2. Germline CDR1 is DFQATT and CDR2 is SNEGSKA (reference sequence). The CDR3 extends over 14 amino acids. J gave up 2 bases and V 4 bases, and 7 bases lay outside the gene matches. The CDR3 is CSAKRGITTYEQYF. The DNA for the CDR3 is TGCAGTGCTAAGCGGGGGATTACTACCTACGAGCAGTACTTC.

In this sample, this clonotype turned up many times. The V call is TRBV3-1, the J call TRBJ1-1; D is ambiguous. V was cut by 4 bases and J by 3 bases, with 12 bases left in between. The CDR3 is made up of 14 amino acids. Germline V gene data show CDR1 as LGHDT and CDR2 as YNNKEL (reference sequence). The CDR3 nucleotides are TGTGCCAGCAGCCGGGCTACGAAATACACTGAAGCTTTCTTT. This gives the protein CASSRATKYTEAFF.

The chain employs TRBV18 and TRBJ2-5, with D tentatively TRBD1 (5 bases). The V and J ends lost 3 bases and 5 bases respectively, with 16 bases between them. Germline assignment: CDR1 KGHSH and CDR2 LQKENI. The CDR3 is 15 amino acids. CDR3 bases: TGTGCCAGCTCACCGGCCAAGGGGATAACCGAGACCCAGTACTTC. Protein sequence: CASSPAKGITETQYF.

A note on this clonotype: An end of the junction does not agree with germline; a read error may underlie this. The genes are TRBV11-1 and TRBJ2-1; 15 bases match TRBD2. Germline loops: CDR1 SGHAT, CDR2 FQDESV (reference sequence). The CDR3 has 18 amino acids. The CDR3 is CASSPGLAGGTPYNEQLF. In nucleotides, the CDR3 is TGTGCCAGCAGCCCGGGACTAGCGGGAGGCACCCCCTACAATGAGCAGCTCTTC. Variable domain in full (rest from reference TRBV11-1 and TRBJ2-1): EAEVAQSPRYKITEKSQAVAFWCDPISGHATLYWYRQILGQGPELLVQFQDESVVDDSQLPKDRFSAERLKGVDSTLKIQPAELGDSAMYLCASSPGLAGGTPYNEQLFGPGTRLTVL.